This TCR beta chain was retrieved from a study of cytomegalovirus exposure and HLA in healthy donors. Profiling relied on immunoSEQ multiplex PCR, and the TCRdb table lists in-frame clones only, not all of them. The sample has tens of thousands of clones, 96% seen once. The V and J ends lost 5 bases and 6 bases respectively, with 14 bases between them. The CDR3 has 14 amino acids. Per germline, CDR1 MNHNS and CDR2 SASEGT. This chain connects TRBV6-1 to TRBJ1-5; tentative D call: TRBD1 (5 bases). Source material: PBMCs. This clonotype originated in a woman between 18 and 29 years old in good health and CMV-seropositive. The CDR3 is CASSTAGGSQPQHF. The DNA of the CDR3 is TGTGCCAGCAGTACGGCCGGGGGGAGTCAGCCCCAGCATTTT.